These 14 T cell receptor beta chains were all obtained from the same sample, sequenced in a study of T cell repertoires in cytomegalovirus infection. These receptors are not linked to any known antigen. TCRdb re-called the reads through MiXCR, storing one row per CDR3 protein. The sample carries under 120,000 distinct CDR3 sequences, approximately 45% recorded once. The source was CD8+ T cells from cultured PBMCs, collected from culture after CMV antigen stimulation. These TCRs come from a human donor in good health (CMV status not recorded). Some clones in this sample may be carry-over from other donors' samples.

DNA for the CDR3: TGTGCCAGTAGTGTCGGGCTAAACAGCGGCTACACCTTC. This codes for CASSVGLNSGYTF. The chain joins TRBV19 to TRBJ1-2; D remains ambiguous. The V end was cut by 5 bases, the J end by 8 bases, with 15 bases between. The germline V gene has CDR1 LNHDA and CDR2 SQIVND (reference sequence). The CDR3 has 13 amino acids. The full variable domain, completed using reference TRBV19 and TRBJ1-2, is DGGITQSPKYLFRKEGQNVTLSCEQNLNHDAMYWYRQDPGQGLRLIYYSQIVNDFQKGDIAEGYSVSREKKESFPLTVTSAQKNPTAFYLCASSVGLNSGYTFGSGTRLTVV.

The gene calls are TRBV12-3 or TRBV12-4 and TRBJ1-2; 7 nucleotides match TRBD1. The CDR3 spans 16 residues. With V trimmed by 6 bases and J by 1 base, 11 bases remained unmatched. The chain's CDR3 is CASSGRGIGINYGYTF. DNA for the CDR3: TGTGCCAGCAGCGGCAGGGGGATCGGGATTAACTATGGCTACACCTTC.

The chain is built from TRBV5-1 and TRBJ1-4; D uncertain. V dropped 3 bases and J dropped 6 bases, with 21 bases sitting between them. CDR1 is SGHRS, CDR2 YFSETQ, per germline. CDR3 length: 17 residues. The CDR3 sequence: CASSSLELTGSDEKLFF. The CDR3 DNA is TGCGCCAGCAGCTCCCTCGAGCTGACGGGGTCGGATGAAAAACTGTTTTTT.

This clonotype was seen a few times. V is TRBV20-1 and J is TRBJ2-7; D is possibly TRBD2 (6 bases). The length of the CDR3 is 13 residues. Germline lookup yields CDR1 DFQATT and CDR2 SNEGSKA (reference sequence). V was cut by 6 bases and J by 3 bases, with 15 bases left in between. CDR3 DNA sequence: TGCAGTGCCCGATCGGGGACTGTCTACGAGCAGTACTTC. Its protein product is CSARSGTVYEQYF.

This sequence joins TRBV6-2 or TRBV6-3 and TRBJ2-3; tentative D call: TRBD1 (6 bases). Looked up from germline, CDR1 is MNHEY and CDR2 is SVGEGT. V was shortened by 8 bases and J by 5 bases, with 20 bases between the two germline ends. This CDR3 is built from 15 residues. The chain's CDR3 is CASQPMGAPRDTQYF. The DNA of the CDR3 is TGTGCCAGCCAGCCTATGGGGGCGCCCCGAGATACGCAGTATTTT.

The rearrangement uses TRBV9 and TRBJ2-3; TRBD1 might be the D (7 bases). Germline CDR1 SGDLS, CDR2 YYNGEE. This CDR3 region has 15 residues. Trimming stripped 4 bases from V and 5 bases from J, with 17 bases between. CDR3 coding DNA: TGTGCCAGCAGCCCAGGTGGAGGGGGCGAAGATACGCAGTATTTT. This gives the protein CASSPGGGGEDTQYF.

This clonotype was detected only a few times. The rearrangement links TRBV24-1 to TRBJ2-5, with D possibly TRBD2 on 6 matching bases. The CDR3 runs to 15 residues. V was trimmed by 5 bases and J by 4 bases, leaving 16 bases between them. Per the germline V gene, CDR1 is KGHDR and CDR2 is SFDVKD. The CDR3 bases are TGTGCCACCAGTGTCGGAGGGATGGACGGAGAGACCCAGTACTTC. The encoded protein is CATSVGGMDGETQYF.

This clonotype has only a few counts. The CDR3 DNA sequence: TGTGCCAGCAGTGAAGGGACCCTCGGTGAGCAGTTCTTC. Amino acid sequence: CASSEGTLGEQFF. The chain links TRBV2 to TRBJ2-1; no clear D. The CDR3 covers 13 residues. V was cut by 1 base and J by 9 bases, with 10 bases left in between. CDR1 SNHLY and CDR2 FYNNEI come from the germline V gene. Using reference TRBV2 and TRBJ2-1 for the parts outside the CDR3, the full variable domain is EPEVTQTPSHQVTQMGQEVILRCVPISNHLYFYWYRQILGQKVEFLVSFYNNEISEKSEIFDDQFSVERPDGSNFTLKIRSTKLEDSAMYFCASSEGTLGEQFFGPGTRLTVL.

The chain is built from TRBV12-3 or TRBV12-4 and TRBJ1-1; D unresolved. The CDR3 is 12 amino acids. Trimming pared 3 bases from V and 6 bases from J, leaving 8 bases between. In DNA, the CDR3 is TGTGCCAGCAGTTTTCACAGCTCTGAAGCTTTCTTT. It specifies CASSFHSSEAFF.

This clonotype was recorded a few times. This chain connects TRBV7-9 to TRBJ2-1; D uncertain. CDR3 length: 12 amino acids. V shed 1 base and J shed 9 bases, with 7 bases lying between them. Germline CDR1 and CDR2: SEHNR and FQNEAQ (reference sequence). The CDR3 region is CASSLGLGEQFF. CDR3 nucleotides: TGTGCCAGCAGCTTAGGTCTCGGTGAGCAGTTCTTC.

The sample holds a few counts of this clonotype. The chain links TRBV25-1 to TRBJ2-2; D may correspond to TRBD1 or TRBD2 (6 bases each). The CDR3 has 12 residues. V lost 8 bases and J lost 4, with 8 bases in between. From germline, CDR1 is MGHDK and CDR2 SYGVNS. Here the CDR3 reads CASGGLTGELFF. The CDR3 DNA reads as TGTGCCAGCGGGGGGCTCACCGGGGAGCTGTTTTTT. The full variable domain, with the rest looked up from reference TRBV25-1 and TRBJ2-2, is EADIYQTPRYLVIGTGKKITLECSQTMGHDKMYWYQQDPGMELHLIHYSYGVNSTEKGDLSSESTVSRIRTEHFPLTLESARPSHTSQYLCASGGLTGELFFGEGSRLTVL.

The rearrangement links TRBV5-1 to TRBJ1-1; D not certain. This CDR3 spans 15 amino acids. The germline CDR1 and CDR2 sequences are SGHRS and YFSETQ. The ends were cut back, 5 bases at V and 5 bases at J, with 19 bases in the middle. The CDR3 loop is CASSQTGSLGTEAFF. The DNA of the CDR3 is TGCGCCAGCAGTCAGACCGGGTCCCTGGGTACTGAAGCTTTCTTT.

CDR3 residues: CASSIGEDIQYF. The DNA of the CDR3 is TGTGCCAGTAGTATAGGGGAGGACATTCAGTACTTC. The J gene is TRBJ2-4, the V gene TRBV19, with D possibly TRBD2 on 6 matching bases. V lost 1 base to trimming and J lost 8 bases, with 6 bases between them. This CDR3 is built from 12 residues. Germline V gives CDR1 LNHDA, CDR2 SQIVND (reference sequence).

This chain uses TRBV19 with TRBJ2-5, with D possibly TRBD1 on 6 matching bases. The V end lost 5 bases, the J end lost 5 bases, and 15 bases lay between the germline ends. This CDR3 comprises 14 residues. Germline CDR1 LNHDA, CDR2 SQIVND (reference sequence). CDR3: CASSPPGGGETQYF. DNA of the CDR3: TGTGCCAGTAGTCCCCCTGGTGGGGGCGAGACCCAGTACTTC.